One and the same sample provided the 19 T cell receptor beta chains below, sequenced in a study of identical twins. In TCRdb, the 5' RACE reads were re-called with MiXCR into one record per CDR3 protein. The repertoire holds roughly 220,000 distinct CDR3 sequences, over 5.5% seen once, with roughly 15% in the top ten. These data were likewise used in another study, on T cells expressing NK-cell markers.

The sequenced sample consisted of CD8+ T cells sorted from blood. These receptors came from a woman aged 18-29 years in good health.

This clonotype was seen repeatedly, ten times or more. J is TRBJ2-7 and V is TRBV5-1; possibly TRBD1 for D (6 bases). This CDR3 is built from 13 residues. Per germline, CDR1 SGHRS and CDR2 YFSETQ. The V gene lost 5 bases and the J gene lost 6 bases, with 15 bases spanning the gap. The CDR3 coding sequence is TGCGCCAGCAGGCCTACAGGGCACCCCGAGCAGTACTTC. Its protein product is CASRPTGHPEQYF. The whole variable domain, remainder taken from reference TRBV5-1 and TRBJ2-7, is KAGVTQTPRYLIKTRGQQVTLSCSPISGHRSVSWYQQTPGQGLQFLFEYFSETQRNKGNFPGRFSGRQFSNSRSEMNVSTLELGDSALYLCASRPTGHPEQYFGPGTRLTVT.

The rearrangement joins TRBV6-5 to TRBJ2-7; tentative D call: TRBD2 (5 bases). The V end lost 4 bases, the J end lost 1 base, and 14 bases lay between the germline ends. The CDR3 runs 15 residues. Germline CDR1 and CDR2: MNHEY and SVGAGI. The CDR3 loop is CASSWVGVGSYEQYF. For the CDR3, the DNA is TGTGCCAGCAGTTGGGTCGGGGTTGGATCCTACGAGCAGTACTTC.

This clonotype was seen a handful of times. The chain carries TRBV29-1 and TRBJ1-2; the D is unclear. CDR1 is SQVTM, CDR2 ANQGSEA, per germline. V dropped 4 bases and J dropped 6 bases, with 9 bases sitting between them. This CDR3 contains 11 residues. The CDR3 reads CSVGREDGYTF. CDR3 nucleotides: TGCAGCGTTGGGAGGGAGGATGGCTACACCTTC.

This clonotype was found many times. This chain links TRBV7-9 with TRBJ2-5; TRBD2 might be the D (5 bases). Per germline, CDR1 SEHNR and CDR2 FQNEAQ (reference sequence). Trimming left V 6 bases short and J 5 bases short, with 10 bases between. The CDR3 has 12 amino acids. The CDR3 spells CASRTGRETQYF. The CDR3 DNA is TGTGCCAGCAGGACGGGAAGGGAGACCCAGTACTTC.

This clonotype has just a few counts. The chain couples TRBV30 to TRBJ1-1; D gene unclear. The CDR3 is 10 amino acids. V was cut by 7 bases and J by 5 bases, with 8 bases left in between. CDR1 GTSNPN and CDR2 SVGIG come from the germline V gene (reference sequence). DNA for the CDR3: TGTGCCTTAGCGGAAACTGAAGCTTTCTTT. This encodes CALAETEAFF.

This clonotype was detected many times. This chain links TRBV4-3 with TRBJ2-2; D might be TRBD2 (6 bases). The CDR3 has 15 residues. Germline-derived CDR1 and CDR2 are LGHNA and YSLEER. V dropped 1 base and J dropped 3 bases, with 9 bases sitting between them. CDR3 loop: CASSQVPGDTGELFF. The CDR3 bases are TGCGCCAGCAGCCAAGTGCCGGGAGACACCGGGGAGCTGTTTTTT.

The chain has TRBV29-1 and TRBJ2-3; no clear D gene. The CDR3 extends over 10 amino acids. Germline V gene lookup returns CDR1 SQVTM and CDR2 ANQGSEA. V shed 4 bases and J shed 3 bases, with 2 bases lying between them. CDR3 residues: CSVGTDTQYF. The CDR3 DNA sequence: TGCAGCGTTGGGACAGATACGCAGTATTTT.

At least ten counts were recorded for this clonotype. This chain links TRBV20-1 with TRBJ2-1, with D perhaps TRBD2 (6 bases). CDR1 DFQATT and CDR2 SNEGSKA come from the germline V gene (reference sequence). The CDR3 is made up of 13 amino acids. The germline V and J ends were trimmed by 6 bases and 2 bases, with 11 bases remaining between them. CDR3 in amino acids: CSAKPGAYNEQFF. The CDR3 bases are TGCAGTGCAAAACCGGGGGCCTACAATGAGCAGTTCTTC.

This clonotype was observed a few times. The gene calls are TRBV6-1 and TRBJ2-2; D remains ambiguous. Germline V gene data show CDR1 as MNHNS and CDR2 as SASEGT. The CDR3 contains 14 residues. V was clipped by 7 bases and J by 7 bases, with 16 bases between them. The CDR3 spells CASKNLNSGGELFF. CDR3 DNA: TGTGCCAGCAAGAACCTCAATTCGGGCGGGGAGCTGTTTTTT.

This clonotype has more than one count but fewer than ten. V gene TRBV7-9 combines with J gene TRBJ1-1; perhaps TRBD1 as D (5 bases). Looked up from germline, CDR1 is SEHNR and CDR2 is FQNEAQ (reference sequence). Deletions cut 7 bases from V and 0 bases from J, with 9 bases between. The CDR3 consists of 13 residues. CDR3 sequence reads: CASMGVVNTEAFF. CDR3 DNA: TGTGCCAGCATGGGGGTCGTGAACACTGAAGCTTTCTTT.

The CDR3 sequence: CASSETGRGTEAFF. The CDR3 region has the DNA TGTGCCAGCAGCGAGACAGGTAGGGGCACTGAAGCTTTCTTT. V is TRBV9 and J is TRBJ1-1; TRBD1 is a possible D gene (6 bases). The CDR3 extends over 14 amino acids. V gave up 3 bases and J gave up 4 bases, with 13 bases separating them. From germline, CDR1 is SGDLS and CDR2 YYNGEE.

This clonotype was detected a few times. This chain connects TRBV5-1 to TRBJ2-2; no clear D. The length of the CDR3 is 14 residues. V was trimmed by 0 bases and J by 3 bases, leaving 6 bases between them. CDR1 is SGHRS and CDR2 is YFSETQ in the germline V gene. The CDR3 coding sequence is TGCGCCAGCAGCTTGGTTACGGACACCGGGGAGCTGTTTTTT. It specifies CASSLVTDTGELFF.

The V call is TRBV11-2, the J call TRBJ2-3; D call uncertain. The germline V gene encodes CDR1 SGHAT and CDR2 FQNNGV. The V gene lost 5 bases and the J gene lost 4 bases, with 13 bases spanning the gap. The CDR3 contains 14 residues. This chain's CDR3 is CASSTGGGADTQYF. In DNA form, the CDR3 reads TGTGCCAGCAGCACGGGCGGCGGTGCAGATACGCAGTATTTT.

This clonotype was counted a few times. V usage is TRBV29-1 and J usage is TRBJ2-1; D not resolved. Per the germline V gene, CDR1 is SQVTM and CDR2 is ANQGSEA. V was pared by 4 bases and J by 0 bases, with 4 bases between. The CDR3 length is 12 residues. In nucleotides, the CDR3 is TGCAGCGTTGCGCACTCCTACAATGAGCAGTTCTTC. This codes for CSVAHSYNEQFF.

This clonotype was seen a few times. This chain links TRBV7-8 with TRBJ2-5; D might be TRBD1 (6 bases). Trimming took 6 bases from V and 4 from J, leaving 18 bases between them. Per germline, CDR1 SGHVS and CDR2 FQNEAQ. The length of the CDR3 is 15 residues. As DNA, the CDR3 is TGTGCCAGCAGTTCCCATTCAGGGGAAGGAGAGACCCAGTACTTC. Amino acid sequence: CASSSHSGEGETQYF.

This clonotype was counted ten times or more. The chain combines TRBV12-3 or TRBV12-4 with TRBJ1-2; tentatively, D is TRBD1 (6 bases). The ends were cut back, 6 bases at V and 4 bases at J, with 15 bases in the middle. The CDR3 contains 14 residues. CDR3 loop: CASSPVGRGYGYTF. In DNA form, the CDR3 reads TGTGCCAGCAGCCCCGTGGGCAGGGGCTATGGCTACACCTTC.

The chain uses TRBV6-5 and TRBJ1-4; no firm D call. This CDR3 spans 14 amino acids. Trimming removed 2 bases at V and 3 bases at J, with 7 bases between. Germline V CDR1 and CDR2: MNHEY, SVGAGI. DNA for the CDR3: TGTGCCAGCAGTTACCGTACAGCTAATGAAAAACTGTTTTTT. Translated: CASSYRTANEKLFF.

This clonotype turned up a few times. The V gene is TRBV6-2 or TRBV6-3, the J gene TRBJ2-1; 10 positions agree with TRBD2. Germline trimming cut 6 bases from V and 2 bases from J; bases unmatched to any gene: 13. The CDR3 sequence is 18 residues long. CDR1 MNHEY and CDR2 SVGEGT come from the germline V gene. The CDR3 region has the DNA TGTGCCAGCAGGCGCGACCCTCTAGCGGGAGACCCCTACAATGAGCAGTTCTTC. Translation: CASRRDPLAGDPYNEQFF.

This clonotype appeared a few times. This sequence joins TRBV2 and TRBJ2-3; TRBD2 agrees at 12 bases. This CDR3 is 17 amino acids long. The germline CDR1 and CDR2 sequences are SNHLY and FYNNEI. V shed 3 bases and J 1 base; nucleotides not matched to a gene: 5. The CDR3 loop reads CASSDLTSGSGTDTQYF. CDR3 in DNA: TGTGCCAGCAGTGACCTGACTAGCGGGAGCGGCACAGATACGCAGTATTTT.